Listed here are 11 T cell receptor beta chains from one sample, sequenced in a study of PD-L1 blockade in urothelial cancer. Profiled with immunoSEQ multiplex PCR; TCRdb holds only in-frame clones, not every one. The sample lists roughly 40,000 clones; around 82% were seen once. Sequenced material: PBMCs, taken around atezolizumab (anti-PD-L1) treatment. The receptors originated from a man aged 55 to 70 with urothelial cancer.

This clone was counted a single time. This chain links TRBV13 with TRBJ1-2; D may be TRBD1 (5 bases). Germline lookup yields CDR1 PRHDT and CDR2 FYEKMQ (reference sequence). V lost 5 bases, J lost 8 bases, and 12 bases lay in between. The CDR3 sequence is 12 residues long. CDR3 nucleotides: TGTGCCAGCAGCGGGAGGGGAGGAGGCTACACCTTC. It codes for CASSGRGGGYTF.

Comments on this clone: At one of its ends the junction is not consistent with the germline gene, which may arise from a read error. The rearrangement joins TRBV7-7 to TRBJ2-7; 7 nucleotides line up with TRBD1. The CDR3 sequence is 15 residues long. Germline loops: CDR1 SSHAT, CDR2 FNYEAQ (reference sequence). The CDR3 coding sequence is TGTGCTAGCAGCGAGACAGGGCTCCCGTTGGACGAGCAGTACTTC. It yields the protein CASSETGLPLDEQYF.

CDR3 in amino acids: CASSLRLGEGTEAFF. The DNA of the CDR3 is TGCGCCAGCAGCTTGAGGTTAGGGGAAGGCACTGAAGCTTTCTTT. The V gene is TRBV5-1, the J gene TRBJ1-1, with D tentatively TRBD1 (5 bases). The CDR3 runs 15 residues. Trimming took 1 base from V and 4 from J, leaving 14 bases between them. CDR1 and CDR2 from the germline V gene are SGHRS and YFSETQ.

The rearrangement uses TRBV14 and TRBJ1-3; TRBD1 matches 9 bases. This CDR3 comprises 16 residues. J was trimmed by 2 bases and V by 6 bases; bases with no gene match: 8. Per the germline V gene, CDR1 is SGHDN and CDR2 is FVKESK. Here the CDR3 reads CASSKQGALTGNTIYF. CDR3 in DNA: TGTGCCAGCAGTAAACAGGGGGCGTTAACTGGAAACACCATATATTTT.

The J gene is TRBJ1-1, the V gene TRBV28, with no clear D. The germline V gene encodes CDR1 MDHEN and CDR2 SYDVKM. The CDR3 has 14 residues. The ends were cut back, 2 bases at V and 2 bases at J, with 9 bases in the middle. The CDR3 DNA sequence: TGTGCCAGCAGTTTAATGGCACCTAACACTGAAGCTTTCTTT. This encodes CASSLMAPNTEAFF.

The chain employs TRBV4-3 and TRBJ2-1; 11 positions match TRBD2. CDR1 and CDR2 from the germline V gene are LGHNA and YSLEER. With 2 bases clipped from V and 4 bases from J, the junction kept 7 bases outside the gene matches. The CDR3 runs to 17 residues. The CDR3 here is CASSQRGVAGGYNEQFF. The CDR3 DNA is TGCGCCAGCAGCCAAAGAGGGGTAGCGGGAGGGTACAATGAGCAGTTCTTC.

The rearrangement links TRBV5-1 to TRBJ1-5; perhaps TRBD1 as D (5 bases). The V end was cut by 4 bases, the J end by 4 bases, with 12 bases between. Germline lookup yields CDR1 SGHRS and CDR2 YFSETQ. The CDR3 is made up of 14 amino acids. This chain's CDR3 is CASSPGLPNQPQHF. For the CDR3, the DNA is TGCGCCAGCAGCCCGGGACTCCCGAATCAGCCCCAGCATTTT.

This clone showed up just once. J is TRBJ1-5 and V is TRBV21-1. TRBV21-1 is classified as a pseudogene. The CDR3 sequence is 12 residues long. DNA of the CDR3: TGTGCCAGCAACTCAAGGGGGGGGCCCCAGCATTTT. It encodes CASNSRGGPQHF.

The chain carries TRBV5-4 and TRBJ1-4; D perhaps matches TRBD1 (5 bases). The V and J ends lost 3 bases and 2 bases respectively, with 11 bases between them. CDR3 length: 15 residues. Germline loops: CDR1 SGHNT, CDR2 YYREEE (reference sequence). The chain's CDR3 is CASSSRGETNEKLFF. The CDR3 DNA is TGTGCCAGCAGCTCCCGGGGGGAGACTAATGAAAAACTGTTTTTT.

The V and J genes are TRBV15 and TRBJ2-2; a weak D match, TRBD1 (6 bases). Per germline, CDR1 LNHNV and CDR2 YYDKDF (reference sequence). The CDR3 covers 15 residues. Deletions cut 6 bases from V and 2 bases from J, with 13 bases between. The CDR3 nucleotides are TGTGCCACCAGGTCCCAGGACAGTAACACCGGGGAGCTGTTTTTT. It is translated as CATRSQDSNTGELFF. Full variable domain (outside the CDR3, taken from reference TRBV15 and TRBJ2-2): DAMVIQNPRYQVTQFGKPVTLSCSQTLNHNVMYWYQQKSSQAPKLLFHYYDKDFNNEADTPDNFQSRRPNTSFCFLDIRSPGLGDTAMYLCATRSQDSNTGELFFGEGSRLTVL.

CDR3 coding DNA: TGTGCCAGCAGTGGAGGCGGGTCGAAGAATGAGCAGTTCTTC. It encodes CASSGGGSKNEQFF. The chain combines TRBV6-1 with TRBJ2-1; tentatively, D is TRBD2 (5 bases). V gave up 4 bases and J gave up 7 bases, with 14 bases separating them. The CDR3 sequence is 14 residues long. Germline V gives CDR1 MNHNS, CDR2 SASEGT.